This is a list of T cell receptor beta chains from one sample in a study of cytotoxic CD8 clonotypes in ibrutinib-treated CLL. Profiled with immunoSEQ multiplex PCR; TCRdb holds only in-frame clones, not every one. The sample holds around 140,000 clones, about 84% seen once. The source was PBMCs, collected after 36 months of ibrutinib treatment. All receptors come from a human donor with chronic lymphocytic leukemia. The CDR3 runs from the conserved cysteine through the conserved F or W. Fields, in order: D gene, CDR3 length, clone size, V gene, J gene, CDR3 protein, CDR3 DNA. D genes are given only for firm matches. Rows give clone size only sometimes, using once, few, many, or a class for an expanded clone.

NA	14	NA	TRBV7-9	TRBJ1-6	CASSSWVPEAPLHF	TGTGCCAGCAGCTCGTGGGTCCCGGAGGCACCCCTCCACTTT
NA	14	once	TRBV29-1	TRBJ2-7	CSVDAGDAVNEQYF	TGCAGCGTTGACGCCGGGGACGCCGTCAACGAGCAGTACTTC
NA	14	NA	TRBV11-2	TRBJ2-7	CASSLAGRAGEQYF	TGTGCCAGCAGCTTAGCTGGGAGAGCTGGCGAGCAGTACTTC
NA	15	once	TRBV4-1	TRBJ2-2	CANSRGLSGGGELFF	TGCGCCAACTCTAGGGGGTTATCGGGTGGCGGGGAGCTGTTTTTT
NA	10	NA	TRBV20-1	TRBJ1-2	CSASEILTTF	TGCAGTGCTAGTGAGATCCTTACCACCTTC
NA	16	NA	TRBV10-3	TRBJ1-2	CAIRGGAPNRAYGYTF	TGTGCCATCAGAGGAGGGGCTCCGAACAGAGCCTATGGCTACACCTTC
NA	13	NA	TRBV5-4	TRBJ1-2	CASSLPVPSGYTF	TGTGCCAGCAGCCTGCCCGTCCCGTCGGGCTACACCTTC
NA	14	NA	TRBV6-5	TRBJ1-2	CASSYPGQKESYTF	TGTGCCAGCAGTTACCCGGGACAAAAGGAGAGCTACACCTTC
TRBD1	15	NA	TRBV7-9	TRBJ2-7	CASSWGTGAAYEQYF	TGTGCCAGCAGCTGGGGGACAGGGGCGGCCTACGAGCAGTACTTC
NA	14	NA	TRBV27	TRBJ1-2	CASRPRSLGYGYTF	TGTGCCAGCAGGCCCCGCAGCCTAGGGTATGGCTACACCTTC
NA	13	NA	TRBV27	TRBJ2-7	CASSSRDIYEQYF	TGTGCCAGCAGTTCCAGGGACATTTACGAGCAGTACTTC
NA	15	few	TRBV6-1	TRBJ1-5	CASTMDVNSNQPQHF	TGTGCCAGCACTATGGACGTTAATAGCAATCAGCCCCAGCATTTT
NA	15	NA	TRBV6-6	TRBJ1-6	CASSYVRVENSPLHF	TGTGCCAGCAGTTACGTAAGGGTAGAGAATTCACCCCTCCACTTT
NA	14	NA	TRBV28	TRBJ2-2	CASNLQGRLGELFF	TGTGCCAGCAATCTACAGGGCCGTTTGGGGGAGCTGTTTTTT
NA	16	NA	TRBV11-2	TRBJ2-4	CASSPRVLVTKNIQYF	TGTGCCAGCAGCCCCAGGGTGCTGGTGACCAAAAACATTCAGTACTTC
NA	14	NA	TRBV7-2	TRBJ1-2	CASSLGVNYYGYTF	TGTGCCAGCAGCTTAGGGGTCAACTACTATGGCTACACCTTC
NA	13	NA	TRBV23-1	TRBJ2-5	CASSHEGRETQYF	TGCGCCAGCAGTCACGAGGGGAGGGAGACCCAGTACTTC
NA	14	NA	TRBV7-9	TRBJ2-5	CASSLFTGQETQYF	TGTGCCAGCAGCTTATTCACAGGCCAAGAGACCCAGTACTTC
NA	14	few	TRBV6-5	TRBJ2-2	CASSYWSGDGELFF	TGTGCCAGCAGTTACTGGTCAGGGGACGGGGAGCTGTTTTTT
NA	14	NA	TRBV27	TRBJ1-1	CASSFLSGNTEAFF	TGTGCCAGCAGTTTTTTGTCGGGGAACACTGAAGCTTTCTTT
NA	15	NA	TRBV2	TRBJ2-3	CASSEQGLSTDTQYF	TGTGCCAGCAGTGAACAGGGGCTTAGCACAGATACGCAGTATTTT
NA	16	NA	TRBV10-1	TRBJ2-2	CASSETASPNTGELFF	TGCGCCAGCAGTGAGACCGCAAGTCCGAACACCGGGGAGCTGTTTTTT
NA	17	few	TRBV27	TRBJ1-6	CASSPGTSSSYNSPLHF	TGTGCCAGCAGTCCCGGGACATCGAGCTCCTATAATTCACCCCTCCACTTT
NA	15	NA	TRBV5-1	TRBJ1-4	CASNILGARDEKLFF	TGCGCCAGCAACATCCTAGGCGCCCGGGATGAAAAACTGTTTTTT
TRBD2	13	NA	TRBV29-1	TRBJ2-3	CSVDTSGRDTQYF	TGCAGCGTTGATACCAGCGGGAGAGATACGCAGTATTTT
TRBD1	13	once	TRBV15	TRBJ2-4	CATTKTGTGVQYF	TGTGCCACCACGAAGACCGGGACAGGGGTTCAGTACTTC
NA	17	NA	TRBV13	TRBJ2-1	CASSLASNSPVYNEQFF	TGTGCCAGCAGCTTAGCTTCTAACTCGCCCGTGTACAATGAGCAGTTCTTC
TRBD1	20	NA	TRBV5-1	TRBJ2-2	CASSYAPGQGPYLNTGELFF	TGCGCCAGCAGCTACGCCCCGGGACAGGGCCCCTACTTGAACACCGGGGAGCTGTTTTTT
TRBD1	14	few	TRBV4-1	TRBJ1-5	CASSQEYQGGPQHF	TGCGCCAGCAGCCAAGAGTATCAGGGGGGGCCCCAGCATTTT
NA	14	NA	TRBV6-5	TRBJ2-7	CASSYASSSYEQYF	TGTGCCAGCAGTTACGCTTCGAGCTCCTACGAGCAGTACTTC
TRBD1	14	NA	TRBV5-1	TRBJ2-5	CASSWGQGDETQYF	TGCGCCAGCAGCTGGGGACAGGGAGACGAGACCCAGTACTTC
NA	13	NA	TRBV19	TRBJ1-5	CASRQISNQPQHF	TGTGCCAGTAGGCAGATTAGCAATCAGCCCCAGCATTTT
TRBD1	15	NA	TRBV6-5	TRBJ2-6	CASSLTGDGANVLTF	TGTGCCAGCAGCCTTACAGGGGATGGGGCCAACGTCCTGACTTTC
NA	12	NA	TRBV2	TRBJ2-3	CASSGLPDTQYF	TGTGCCAGCAGTGGACTCCCGGATACGCAGTATTTT
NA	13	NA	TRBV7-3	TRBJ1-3	CASSLAFENTIYF	TGTGCCAGCAGCTTAGCCTTTGAAAACACCATATATTTT
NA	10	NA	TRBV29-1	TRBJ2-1	CSVDANEQFF	TGCAGCGTTGATGCTAATGAGCAGTTCTTC
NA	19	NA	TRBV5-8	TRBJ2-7	CASEGLQTGFSLRSYEQYF	TGTGCCAGCGAGGGCCTCCAAACAGGATTTTCTCTAAGGTCCTACGAGCAGTACTTC
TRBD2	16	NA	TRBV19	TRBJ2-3	CASSERTSGSPDTQYF	TGTGCCAGTAGTGAAAGGACTAGCGGCTCGCCAGATACGCAGTATTTT
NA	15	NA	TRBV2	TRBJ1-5	CASSIGWPLGQPQHF	TGTGCCAGCAGTATAGGGTGGCCGCTGGGTCAGCCCCAGCATTTT
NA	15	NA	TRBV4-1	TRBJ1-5	CASSQGHLTGQPQHF	TGCGCCAGCAGCCAAGGGCACTTAACGGGCCAGCCCCAGCATTTT
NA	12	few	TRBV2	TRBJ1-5	CASANTGPPQHF	TGTGCCAGCGCCAACACAGGGCCGCCCCAGCATTTT
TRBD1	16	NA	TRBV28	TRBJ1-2	CASGYPTGRLDYGYTF	TGTGCCAGCGGCTACCCGACAGGGCGCCTAGACTATGGCTACACCTTC
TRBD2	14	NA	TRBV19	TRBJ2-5	CASSVVAGQETQYF	TGTGCCAGTAGTGTCGTAGCGGGGCAAGAGACCCAGTACTTC
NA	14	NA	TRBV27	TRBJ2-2	CASSTGSNTGELFF	TGTGCCAGCAGTACAGGTTCGAACACCGGGGAGCTGTTTTTT
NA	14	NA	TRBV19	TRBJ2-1	CASSLRGRTLYLFF	TGTGCCAGTAGTCTCCGAGGCCGGACACTCTATTTGTTCTTC
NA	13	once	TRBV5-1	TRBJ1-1	CASSYMQGTEAFF	TGCGCCAGCAGCTACATGCAGGGCACTGAAGCTTTCTTT
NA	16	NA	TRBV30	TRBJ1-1	CAWSEHTDPVDTEAFF	TGTGCCTGGAGTGAGCATACGGACCCAGTGGACACTGAAGCTTTCTTT